This is a list of T cell receptor beta chains from one sample in a study of T cells of healthy individuals. TCRdb re-called the 5' RACE reads with MiXCR, one entry per CDR3 protein. The sample carries approximately 100,000 distinct CDR3 sequences, around 17% recorded once. The receptors originated from a human donor in good health. Both conserved end residues are part of each CDR3. A D gene is named only where the DNA matches it firmly. Clone sizes are given selectively: once, few, many, or a class where the clone is expanded.

TRBV20-1	NA	TRBD2	TRBJ2-1	CSAIGGGDYNEQFF	TGCAGTGCTATTGGCGGGGGGGATTACAATGAGCAGTTCTTC
TRBV7-9	few	NA	TRBJ1-1	CASSPPDGKEAFF	TGTGCCAGCAGCCCTCCGGACGGGAAAGAAGCTTTCTTT
TRBV7-2	few	TRBD2	TRBJ2-4	CASSLGFLAGGQSEIQYF	TGTGCCAGCAGCTTAGGTTTCCTAGCGGGGGGCCAATCAGAGATTCAGTACTTC
TRBV20-1	many	TRBD2	TRBJ2-7	CSANEVAGGPREQYF	TGCAGTGCCAACGAAGTAGCGGGGGGGCCTCGCGAGCAGTACTTC
TRBV7-8	few	NA	TRBJ2-5	CASSHNLFRTVQETQYF	TGTGCCAGCAGCCACAACCTGTTCCGGACAGTGCAAGAGACCCAGTACTTC
TRBV29-1	many	NA	TRBJ2-1	CSVEARSNEQFF	TGCAGCGTTGAAGCCAGATCCAATGAGCAGTTCTTC
TRBV28	NA	NA	TRBJ2-5	CASSLHIETQYF	TGTGCCAGCAGTTTACATATCGAGACCCAGTACTTC
TRBV7-6	NA	TRBD2	TRBJ2-3	CASSLRTSGGPDTQYF	TGTGCCAGCTCCCTTCGGACTAGCGGGGGACCAGATACGCAGTATTTT
TRBV29-1	many	TRBD1	TRBJ1-4	CSVGQGGGEKLFF	TGCAGCGTCGGACAGGGCGGAGGGGAAAAACTGTTTTTT
TRBV6-2/TRBV6-3	NA	NA	TRBJ2-2	CASSPGPYTGELFF	TGTGCCAGCAGTCCAGGACCGTACACCGGGGAGCTGTTTTTT
TRBV7-9	NA	NA	TRBJ2-1	CASSGLATISNEQFF	TGTGCCAGCAGTGGGCTAGCGACGATTTCCAATGAGCAGTTCTTC
TRBV2	NA	TRBD1	TRBJ1-2	CASSEATGDYGYTF	TGTGCCAGCAGTGAGGCGACAGGGGACTATGGCTACACCTTC
TRBV2	NA	TRBD1	TRBJ1-5	CASSQDRPSPQHF	TGTGCCAGCAGCCAGGACAGGCCATCGCCCCAGCATTTT
TRBV4-2	many	NA	TRBJ1-1	CASSQDWGRLNTEAFF	TGTGCCAGCAGCCAAGATTGGGGACGGCTGAACACTGAAGCTTTCTTT
TRBV6-6	NA	TRBD1	TRBJ2-7	CASRTTWTGGNEQYF	TGTGCCAGCAGAACCACCTGGACAGGGGGCAACGAGCAGTACTTC
TRBV2	NA	TRBD2	TRBJ2-4	CASSDPWTSGMDIQYF	TGTGCCAGCAGTGATCCTTGGACTAGCGGGATGGACATTCAGTACTTC
TRBV5-1	NA	NA	TRBJ2-3	CASSWVEAYPQPTQYF	TGCGCCAGCAGCTGGGTAGAAGCATACCCTCAGCCTACGCAGTATTTT
TRBV12-3/TRBV12-4	few	NA	TRBJ1-5	CASSFLLGSNQPQHF	TGTGCCAGCAGTTTTTTGTTAGGGAGCAATCAGCCCCAGCATTTT
TRBV19	many	NA	TRBJ2-3	CASSTLFTDTQYF	TGTGCCAGTAGTACACTTTTCACAGATACGCAGTATTTT
TRBV20-1	few	TRBD2	TRBJ2-7	CSARDLRREAGSYEQYF	TGCAGTGCTAGAGATCTTAGACGGGAGGCAGGCTCCTACGAGCAGTACTTC
TRBV7-9	once	TRBD2	TRBJ2-7	CASSSRGSGTYEQYF	TGTGCCAGCAGCTCCCGGGGTAGCGGGACCTACGAGCAGTACTTC
TRBV28	NA	NA	TRBJ2-3	CASSLGWVAVPYTDTQYF	TGTGCCAGCAGTTTAGGGTGGGTGGCAGTCCCTTACACAGATACGCAGTATTTT
TRBV4-3	many	NA	TRBJ2-3	CASSQNHQGPGTDTQYF	TGCGCCAGCAGCCAAAACCACCAGGGGCCAGGAACAGATACGCAGTATTTT
TRBV29-1	many	NA	TRBJ1-1	CSVEDRRNTEAFF	TGCAGCGTTGAGGACAGAAGGAACACTGAAGCTTTCTTT
TRBV4-1	NA	NA	TRBJ2-3	CASSQDRIQRMAQYF	TGCGCCAGCAGCCAAGACAGGATCCAGCGTATGGCGCAGTATTTT
TRBV3-1	NA	NA	TRBJ2-6	CASSQEFRGANVLTF	TGTGCCAGCAGCCAAGAGTTCCGTGGGGCCAACGTCCTGACTTTC
TRBV4-2	few	TRBD1	TRBJ2-5	CASSQARGQQETQYF	TGTGCCAGCAGCCAAGCGAGGGGGCAGCAAGAGACCCAGTACTTC
TRBV2	few	NA	TRBJ2-2	CASSAETGTGELFF	TGTGCCAGCAGTGCAGAGACAGGCACCGGGGAGCTGTTTTTT